The subject of this entry is one T cell receptor (beta chain). The protocol was immunoSEQ multiplex PCR, while the TCRdb copy is restricted to in-frame clones and leaves out a portion. The profile shows roughly 500,000 clones, approximately 84% of them singletons. The data derive from a study of shared clonotypes between healthy human individuals. V lost 7 bases and J 9 bases, leaving 19 bases between the germline ends. This CDR3 comprises 14 residues. The V gene's germline CDR1 is MGHDK and CDR2 SYGVNS. The sequencing sample was made of PBMCs. The gene calls are TRBV25-1 and TRBJ2-1; D perhaps matches TRBD1 (6 bases). The receptor was isolated from a woman in her 40s in good health. Some clones in this sample may be carry-over from other donors' samples. Here the CDR3 reads CASTRTEYSGEQFF. The CDR3 region has the DNA TGTGCCAGCACGCGGACAGAATACAGCGGTGAGCAGTTCTTC.